This entry describes one TCR beta chain. Seattle's enrolled individuals joined amid active infection and were then monitored longitudinally. Only in-frame clones appear in the TCRdb table, and some are missing; sequencing was by immunoSEQ multiplex PCR. The repertoire has about 170,000 clones, approximately 86% of them found once; the top ten carry roughly 2.5%. The CDR3 spans 14 residues. Germline V gene lookup returns CDR1 MNHEY and CDR2 SVGEGT. V gave up 4 bases and J gave up 0 bases, with 7 bases separating them. The data are from a study of blood T cell repertoires in COVID-19. Study information: T cells, B-cell-depleted T cells, or PBMCs provided the cDNA or gDNA that served as material.

The clonotype originates from a woman of 80 years or more with COVID-19, enrolled during active disease. V gene TRBV6-2 or TRBV6-3 combines with J gene TRBJ1-5, with no clear D. Specimen: peripheral blood. DNA for the CDR3: TGTGCCAGCAGTTTAGAATATAGCAATCAGCCCCAGCATTTT. Encoded protein: CASSLEYSNQPQHF.